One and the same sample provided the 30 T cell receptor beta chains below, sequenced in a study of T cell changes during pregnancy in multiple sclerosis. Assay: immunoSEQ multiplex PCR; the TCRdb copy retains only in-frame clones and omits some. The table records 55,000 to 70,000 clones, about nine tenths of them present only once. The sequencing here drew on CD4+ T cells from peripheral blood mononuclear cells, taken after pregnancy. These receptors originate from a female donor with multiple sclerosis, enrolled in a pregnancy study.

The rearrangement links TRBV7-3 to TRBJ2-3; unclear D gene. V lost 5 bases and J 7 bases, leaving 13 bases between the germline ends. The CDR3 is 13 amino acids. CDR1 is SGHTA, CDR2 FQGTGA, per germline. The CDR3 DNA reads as TGTGCCAGCAGCCAGCTTCTAGGAAATACGCAGTATTTT. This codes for CASSQLLGNTQYF. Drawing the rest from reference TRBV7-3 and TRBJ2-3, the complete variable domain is GAGVSQTPSNKVTEKGKYVELRCDPISGHTALYWYRQSLGQGPEFLIYFQGTGAADDSGLPNDRFFAVRPEGSVSTLKIQRTERGDSAVYLCASSQLLGNTQYFGPGTRLTVL.

CDR3: CSARVGYGYTF. CDR3 DNA: TGCAGTGCTAGAGTCGGCTATGGCTACACCTTC. The rearrangement links TRBV20-1 to TRBJ1-2; D uncertain. Germline assignment: CDR1 DFQATT and CDR2 SNEGSKA (reference sequence). With 1 base removed from V and 4 bases from J, the gap between germline ends came to 4 bases. The CDR3 has 11 amino acids.

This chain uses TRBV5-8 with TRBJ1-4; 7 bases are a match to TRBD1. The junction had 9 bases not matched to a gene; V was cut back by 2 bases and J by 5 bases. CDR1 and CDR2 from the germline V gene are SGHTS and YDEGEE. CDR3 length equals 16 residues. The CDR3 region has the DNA TGTGCCAGCAGCTTAAGGGGGCCAGCCTTCAATGAAAAACTGTTTTTT. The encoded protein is CASSLRGPAFNEKLFF.

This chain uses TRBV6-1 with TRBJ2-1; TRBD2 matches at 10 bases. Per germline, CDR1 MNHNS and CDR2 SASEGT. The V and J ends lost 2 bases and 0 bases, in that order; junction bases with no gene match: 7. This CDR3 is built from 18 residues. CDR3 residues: CASSELVGLASSYNEQFF. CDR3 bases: TGTGCCAGCAGTGAACTAGTGGGACTAGCGTCCTCCTACAATGAGCAGTTCTTC.

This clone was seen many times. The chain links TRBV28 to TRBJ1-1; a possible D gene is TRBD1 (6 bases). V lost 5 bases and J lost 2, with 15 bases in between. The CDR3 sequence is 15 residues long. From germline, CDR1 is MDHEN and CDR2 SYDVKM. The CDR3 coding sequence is TGTGCCAGCAGTCTACCAGGGGCGAGTAACACTGAAGCTTTCTTT. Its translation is CASSLPGASNTEAFF.

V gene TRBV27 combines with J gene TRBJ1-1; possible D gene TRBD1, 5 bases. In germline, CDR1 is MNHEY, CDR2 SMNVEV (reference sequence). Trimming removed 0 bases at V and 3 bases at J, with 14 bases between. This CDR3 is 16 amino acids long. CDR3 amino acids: CASSLSSRAPDTEAFF. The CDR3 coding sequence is TGTGCCAGCAGTTTATCATCCAGGGCCCCGGACACTGAAGCTTTCTTT.

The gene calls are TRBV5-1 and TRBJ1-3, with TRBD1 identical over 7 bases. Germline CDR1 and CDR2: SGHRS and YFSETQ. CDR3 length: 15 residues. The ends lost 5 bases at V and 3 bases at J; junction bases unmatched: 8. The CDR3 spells CASRRDSLDGNTIYF. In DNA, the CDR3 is TGCGCCAGCAGACGGGACAGCCTTGATGGAAACACCATATATTTT.

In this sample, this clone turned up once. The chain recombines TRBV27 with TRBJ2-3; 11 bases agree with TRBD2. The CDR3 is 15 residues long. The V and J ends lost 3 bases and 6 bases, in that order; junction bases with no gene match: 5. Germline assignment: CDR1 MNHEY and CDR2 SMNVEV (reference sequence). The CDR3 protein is CASSFYSGGADTQYF. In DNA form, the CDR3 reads TGTGCCAGCAGTTTTTATAGCGGGGGGGCCGATACGCAGTATTTT.

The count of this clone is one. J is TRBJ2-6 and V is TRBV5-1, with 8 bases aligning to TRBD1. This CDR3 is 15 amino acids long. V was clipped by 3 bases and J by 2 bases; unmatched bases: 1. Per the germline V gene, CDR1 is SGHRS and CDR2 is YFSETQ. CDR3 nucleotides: TGCGCCAGCAGCTCGACAGGGGCTGGGGCCAACGTCCTGACTTTC. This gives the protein CASSSTGAGANVLTF. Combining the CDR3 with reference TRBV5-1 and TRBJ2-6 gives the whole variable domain KAGVTQTPRYLIKTRGQQVTLSCSPISGHRSVSWYQQTPGQGLQFLFEYFSETQRNKGNFPGRFSGRQFSNSRSEMNVSTLELGDSALYLCASSSTGAGANVLTFGAGSRLTVL.

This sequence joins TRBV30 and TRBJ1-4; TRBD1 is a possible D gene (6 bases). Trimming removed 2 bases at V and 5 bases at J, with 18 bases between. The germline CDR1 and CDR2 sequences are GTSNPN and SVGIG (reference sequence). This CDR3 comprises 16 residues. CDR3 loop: CAWSRPSTGLNEKLFF. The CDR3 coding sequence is TGTGCCTGGAGTCGCCCCTCGACAGGTCTGAATGAAAAACTGTTTTTT.

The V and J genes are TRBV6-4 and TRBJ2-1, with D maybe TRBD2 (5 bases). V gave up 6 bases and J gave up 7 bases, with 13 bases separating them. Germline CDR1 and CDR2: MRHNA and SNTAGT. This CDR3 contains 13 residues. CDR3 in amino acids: CASSSDWLNEQFF. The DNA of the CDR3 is TGTGCCAGCAGCTCGGACTGGCTGAATGAGCAGTTCTTC.

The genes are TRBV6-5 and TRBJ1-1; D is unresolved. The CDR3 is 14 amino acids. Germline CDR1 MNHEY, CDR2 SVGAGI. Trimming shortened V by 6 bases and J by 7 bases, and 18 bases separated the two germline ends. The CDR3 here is CASRTLMIGGEAFF. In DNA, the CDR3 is TGTGCCAGCAGGACTTTAATGATAGGAGGTGAAGCTTTCTTT.

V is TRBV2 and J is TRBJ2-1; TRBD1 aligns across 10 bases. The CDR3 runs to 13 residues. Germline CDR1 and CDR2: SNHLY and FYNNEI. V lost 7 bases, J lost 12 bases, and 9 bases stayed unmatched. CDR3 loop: CASILTGGRGQFF. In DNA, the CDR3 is TGTGCCAGCATCCTGACAGGGGGCAGGGGGCAGTTCTTC. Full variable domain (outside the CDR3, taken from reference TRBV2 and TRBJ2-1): EPEVTQTPSHQVTQMGQEVILRCVPISNHLYFYWYRQILGQKVEFLVSFYNNEISEKSEIFDDQFSVERPDGSNFTLKIRSTKLEDSAMYFCASILTGGRGQFFGPGTRLTVL.

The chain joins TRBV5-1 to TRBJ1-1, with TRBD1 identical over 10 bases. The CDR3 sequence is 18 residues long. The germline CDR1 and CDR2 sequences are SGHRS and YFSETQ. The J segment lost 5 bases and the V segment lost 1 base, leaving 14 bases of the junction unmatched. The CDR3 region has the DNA TGCGCCAGCAGCTTGCCCTTGACAGGGGGCGTAGTTTCGACTGAAGCTTTCTTT. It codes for CASSLPLTGGVVSTEAFF.

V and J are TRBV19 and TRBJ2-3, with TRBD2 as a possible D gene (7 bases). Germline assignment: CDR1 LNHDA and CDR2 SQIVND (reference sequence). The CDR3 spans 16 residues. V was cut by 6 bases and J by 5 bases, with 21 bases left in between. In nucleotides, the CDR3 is TGTGCCAGTAGAGTCCAAGGGGGGGCGAATATAGATACGCAGTATTTT. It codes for CASRVQGGANIDTQYF.

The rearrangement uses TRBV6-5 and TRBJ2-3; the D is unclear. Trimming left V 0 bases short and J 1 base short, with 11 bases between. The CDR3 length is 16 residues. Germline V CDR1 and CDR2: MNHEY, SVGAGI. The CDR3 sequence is CASSYSGAAGTDTQYF. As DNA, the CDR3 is TGTGCCAGCAGTTACTCGGGCGCTGCCGGCACAGATACGCAGTATTTT.

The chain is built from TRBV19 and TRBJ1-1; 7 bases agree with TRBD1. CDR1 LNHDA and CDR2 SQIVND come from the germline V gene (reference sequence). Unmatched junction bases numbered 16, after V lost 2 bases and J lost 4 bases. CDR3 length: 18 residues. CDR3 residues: CASSILVSQGVRLTEAFF. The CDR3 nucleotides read TGTGCCAGTAGTATATTAGTCTCCCAGGGGGTGAGGCTCACTGAAGCTTTCTTT.

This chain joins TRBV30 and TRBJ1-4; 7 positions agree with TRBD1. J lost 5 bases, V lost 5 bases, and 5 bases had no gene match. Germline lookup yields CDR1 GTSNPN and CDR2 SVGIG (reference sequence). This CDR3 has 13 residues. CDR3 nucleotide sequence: TGTGCCTGGCAACAGGGGCTAAATGAAAAACTGTTTTTT. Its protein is CAWQQGLNEKLFF.

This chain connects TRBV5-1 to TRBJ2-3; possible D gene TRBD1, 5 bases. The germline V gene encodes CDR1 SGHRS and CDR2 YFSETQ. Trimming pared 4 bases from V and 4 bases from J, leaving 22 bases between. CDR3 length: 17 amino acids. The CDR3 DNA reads TGCGCCAGCAGCCTTAAAAGGGGTAATGATTGGGCAGATACGCAGTATTTT. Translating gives CASSLKRGNDWADTQYF.

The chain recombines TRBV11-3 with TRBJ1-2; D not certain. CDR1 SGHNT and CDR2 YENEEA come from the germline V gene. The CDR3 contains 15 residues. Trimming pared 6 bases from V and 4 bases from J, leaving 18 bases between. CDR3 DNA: TGTGCCAGCAGTCAACCCAGGACGGGGATCTATGGCTACACCTTC. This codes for CASSQPRTGIYGYTF.

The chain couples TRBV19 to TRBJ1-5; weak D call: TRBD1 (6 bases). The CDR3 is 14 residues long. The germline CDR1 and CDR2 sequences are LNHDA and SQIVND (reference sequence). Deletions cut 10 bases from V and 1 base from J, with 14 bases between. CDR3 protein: CATRGGASNQPQHF. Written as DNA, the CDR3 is TGTGCCACCAGAGGGGGGGCGAGCAATCAGCCCCAGCATTTT. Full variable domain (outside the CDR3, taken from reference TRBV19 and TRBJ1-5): DGGITQSPKYLFRKEGQNVTLSCEQNLNHDAMYWYRQDPGQGLRLIYYSQIVNDFQKGDIAEGYSVSREKKESFPLTVTSAQKNPTAFYLCATRGGASNQPQHFGDGTRLSIL.

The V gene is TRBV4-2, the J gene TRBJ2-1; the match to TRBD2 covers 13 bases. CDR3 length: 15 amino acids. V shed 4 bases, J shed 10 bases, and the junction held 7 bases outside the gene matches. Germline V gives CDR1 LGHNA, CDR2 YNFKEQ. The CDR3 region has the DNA TGTGCCAGCAGCCCTGGACTAGCGGGAGAGCGGGAGCAGTTCTTC. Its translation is CASSPGLAGEREQFF.

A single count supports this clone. DNA for the CDR3: TGTGCCAGCAGCTTGCCTAGCTCCTACAATGAGCAGTTCTTC. It yields the protein CASSLPSSYNEQFF. V and J are TRBV5-4 and TRBJ2-1, with D uncertain. CDR3 length equals 14 residues. Germline CDR1 SGHNT, CDR2 YYREEE (reference sequence). The germline V and J ends were trimmed by 1 base and 0 bases, with 5 bases remaining between them. The full variable domain, completed using reference TRBV5-4 and TRBJ2-1, is ETGVTQSPTHLIKTRGQQVTLRCSSQSGHNTVSWYQQALGQGPQFIFQYYREEENGRGNFPPRFSGLQFPNYSSELNVNALELDDSALYLCASSLPSSYNEQFFGPGTRLTVL.

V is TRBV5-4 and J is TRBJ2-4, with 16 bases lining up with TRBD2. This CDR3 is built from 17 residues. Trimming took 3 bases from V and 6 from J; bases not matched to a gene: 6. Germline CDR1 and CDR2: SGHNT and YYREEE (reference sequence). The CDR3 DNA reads TGTGCCAGCAGCTGGGGACTAGCGGGGGGGCCCGGAAACATTCAGTACTTC. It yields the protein CASSWGLAGGPGNIQYF. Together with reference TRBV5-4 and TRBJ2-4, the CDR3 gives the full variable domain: ETGVTQSPTHLIKTRGQQVTLRCSSQSGHNTVSWYQQALGQGPQFIFQYYREEENGRGNFPPRFSGLQFPNYSSELNVNALELDDSALYLCASSWGLAGGPGNIQYFGAGTRLSVL.

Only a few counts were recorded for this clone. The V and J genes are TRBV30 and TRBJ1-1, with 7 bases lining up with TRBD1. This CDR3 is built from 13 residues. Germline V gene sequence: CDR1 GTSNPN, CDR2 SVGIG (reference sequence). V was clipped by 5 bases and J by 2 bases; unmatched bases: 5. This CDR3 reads CAWGRDSNTEAFF. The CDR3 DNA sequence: TGTGCCTGGGGACGGGACAGTAACACTGAAGCTTTCTTT.

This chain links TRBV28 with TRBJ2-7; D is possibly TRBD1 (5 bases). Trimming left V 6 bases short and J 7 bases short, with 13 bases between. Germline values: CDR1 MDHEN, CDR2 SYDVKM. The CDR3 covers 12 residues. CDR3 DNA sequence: TGTGCCAGCAGACAGGCCCTAGGGGAGCAGTACTTC. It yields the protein CASRQALGEQYF.

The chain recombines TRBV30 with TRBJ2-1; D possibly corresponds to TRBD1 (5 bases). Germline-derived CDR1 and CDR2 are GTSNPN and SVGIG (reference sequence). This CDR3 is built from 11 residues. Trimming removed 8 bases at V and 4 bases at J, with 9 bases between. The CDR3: CAGAAYNEQFF. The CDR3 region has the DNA TGTGCCGGGGCCGCATACAATGAGCAGTTCTTC.

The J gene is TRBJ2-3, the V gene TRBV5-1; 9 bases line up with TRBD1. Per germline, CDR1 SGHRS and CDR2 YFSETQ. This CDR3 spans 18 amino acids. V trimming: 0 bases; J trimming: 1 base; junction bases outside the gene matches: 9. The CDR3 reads CASSLGPQQGAGTDTQYF. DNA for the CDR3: TGCGCCAGCAGCTTGGGGCCTCAACAGGGGGCGGGCACAGATACGCAGTATTTT.

For the CDR3, the DNA is TGTGCCAGCAGCTTGGACTTGGCTAGCGGGAGGGGCGAGCAGTACTTC. The encoded protein is CASSLDLASGRGEQYF. V gene TRBV5-4 combines with J gene TRBJ2-7, with TRBD2 matching 12 bases. V dropped 0 bases and J dropped 6; count of bases not matched to a gene: 7. CDR1 SGHNT and CDR2 YYREEE come from the germline V gene (reference sequence). The CDR3 runs 16 residues. The whole variable domain, remainder taken from reference TRBV5-4 and TRBJ2-7, is ETGVTQSPTHLIKTRGQQVTLRCSSQSGHNTVSWYQQALGQGPQFIFQYYREEENGRGNFPPRFSGLQFPNYSSELNVNALELDDSALYLCASSLDLASGRGEQYFGPGTRLTVT.

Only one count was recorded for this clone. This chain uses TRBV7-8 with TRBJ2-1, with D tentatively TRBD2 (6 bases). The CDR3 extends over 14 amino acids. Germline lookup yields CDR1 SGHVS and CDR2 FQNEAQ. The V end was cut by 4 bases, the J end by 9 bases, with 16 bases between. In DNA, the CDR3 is TGTGCCAGCAGCTCAGGGCTAGTGGGGGGTGAGCAGTTCTTC. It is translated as CASSSGLVGGEQFF. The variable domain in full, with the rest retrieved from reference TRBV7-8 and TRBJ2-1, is GAGVSQSPRYKVAKRGQDVALRCDPISGHVSLFWYQQALGQGPEFLTYFQNEAQLDKSGLPSDRFFAERPEGSVSTLKIQRTQQEDSAVYLCASSSGLVGGEQFFGPGTRLTVL.